Following are 9 T cell receptor beta chains from one sample sequenced in a study of T cell repertoires in cytomegalovirus infection. TCRdb processed the reads anew with MiXCR; each CDR3 protein has one entry. The sample includes some 560,000 distinct CDR3 sequences, almost 40% of them seen just once. No antigens are known for them. The source material was cultured PBMCs, sampled from culture after CMV antigen stimulation. Every receptor here comes from a human donor in good health (CMV status not recorded). Some clones in this sample may be carry-over from other donors' samples.

This clonotype has more than one count but fewer than ten. The chain uses TRBV7-2 and TRBJ2-7; 8 nucleotides align to TRBD2. The germline CDR1 and CDR2 sequences are SGHTA and FQGNSA. V lost 5 bases, J lost 2 bases, and 5 bases stayed unmatched. This CDR3 has 14 amino acids. In nucleotides, the CDR3 is TGTGCCAGCAGCCGGACTAGCCCCCCCTACGAGCAGTACTTC. Translated: CASSRTSPPYEQYF.

The chain uses TRBV5-4 and TRBJ2-7; possible D gene TRBD1, 6 bases. Germline CDR1 is SGHNT and CDR2 is YYREEE (reference sequence). V was trimmed by 2 bases and J by 7 bases, leaving 19 bases between them. The CDR3 sequence is 15 residues long. This CDR3 is CASSFDSGALGEQYF. DNA of the CDR3: TGTGCCAGCAGCTTTGACTCAGGGGCCTTGGGGGAGCAGTACTTC.

This clonotype showed up just a few times. CDR3 residues: CASSLTSGGVTGELFF. The CDR3 nucleotides read TGTGCCAGCAGCTTGACTAGCGGGGGGGTCACCGGGGAGCTGTTTTTT. This sequence joins TRBV7-2 and TRBJ2-2, with 14 bases aligning to TRBD2. V gave up 3 bases and J gave up 4 bases; unmatched junction bases: 1. The CDR3 has 16 amino acids. CDR1 is SGHTA, CDR2 FQGNSA, per germline. The entire variable domain, with the rest obtained from reference TRBV7-2 and TRBJ2-2, is as follows: GAGVSQSPSNKVTEKGKDVELRCDPISGHTALYWYRQSLGQGLEFLIYFQGNSAPDKSGLPSDRFSAERTGGSVSTLTIQRTQQEDSAVYLCASSLTSGGVTGELFFGEGSRLTVL.

This clonotype was seen a few times. The genes are TRBV7-9 and TRBJ1-2; no definite D call. V lost 8 bases to trimming and J lost 8 bases, with 12 bases between them. This CDR3 contains 11 residues. The germline CDR1 and CDR2 sequences are SEHNR and FQNEAQ (reference sequence). CDR3 region: CASRPDEGYTF. DNA for the CDR3: TGTGCCAGCCGGCCGGACGAGGGCTACACCTTC.

In DNA, the CDR3 is TGTGCCACCAGCAGAGATCCCTCCTATAATTCACCCCTCCACTTT. Its translation is CATSRDPSYNSPLHF. J is TRBJ1-6 and V is TRBV15; D unresolved. V dropped 0 bases and J dropped 0 bases, with 3 bases sitting between them. Germline lookup yields CDR1 LNHNV and CDR2 YYDKDF (reference sequence). The CDR3 runs to 15 residues.

The chain is built from TRBV4-1 and TRBJ2-7; 7 bases agree with TRBD1. Germline trimming cut 0 bases from V and 3 bases from J; bases unmatched to any gene: 5. The V gene's germline CDR1 is MGHRA and CDR2 YSYEKL. This CDR3 is 15 amino acids long. The CDR3 loop reads CASSQDPGQSYEQYF. The CDR3 DNA reads TGCGCCAGCAGCCAAGATCCGGGACAGAGCTACGAGCAGTACTTC.

This chain uses TRBV5-4 with TRBJ1-1; unclear D gene. The CDR3 is 13 residues long. V was cut by 7 bases and J by 4 bases, with 14 bases left in between. Per the germline V gene, CDR1 is SGHNT and CDR2 is YYREEE (reference sequence). CDR3 sequence: CASAIWLATEAFF. As DNA, the CDR3 is TGTGCCAGCGCCATTTGGTTGGCCACTGAAGCTTTCTTT.

CDR3: CAWRGLVVTNEQFF. CDR3 in DNA: TGTGCCTGGAGGGGACTAGTGGTTACGAATGAGCAGTTCTTC. The chain links TRBV30 to TRBJ2-1; TRBD2 matches 8 bases. V was pared by 3 bases and J by 7 bases, with 8 bases of the junction left unmatched. The germline V gene has CDR1 GTSNPN and CDR2 SVGIG (reference sequence). The CDR3 runs to 14 residues.

The chain is built from TRBV6-5 and TRBJ1-6; no firm D call. V was cut by 5 bases and J by 4 bases, with 15 bases left in between. CDR1 MNHEY and CDR2 SVGAGI come from the germline V gene. The CDR3 is 16 amino acids. The CDR3 region has the DNA TGTGCCAGCAGTAGGACTGTTCAAATTTATAATTCACCCCTCCACTTT. Protein product: CASSRTVQIYNSPLHF.